This T cell receptor (beta chain) appears in the sequencing data of a study of CD8 T cells in ankylosing spondylitis. General observations from the study: Relatively scarce in peripheral blood, disease-linked clones were CD8+. In ankylosing spondylitis patients, matched synovial fluid reportedly showed significant enrichment of disease-linked clones. There were earlier reports of some motif variants in reactive arthritis synovial fluid and blood. It appeared that ankylosing spondylitis blood was characterized by a TCR beta motif of under ten highly homologous variants.

The authors made TCR beta libraries by quantitative 5'-RACE with molecular barcodes. Via MiXCR, TCRdb re-called the 5' RACE reads, giving one row per CDR3 protein. The sample has fewer than 250,000 distinct CDR3 sequences, 15% to 20% seen once. This clonotype was counted between two and nine times. The antigen remains undetermined. The sequenced sample was blood, either unsorted or a sorted T cell fraction (not recorded which). The sequence was collected from a male donor with ankylosing spondylitis.

CDR3 in DNA: TGTGCCAGCAGCTCCGGGGGGGGAGCCTACGAGCAGTACTTC. Translated: CASSSGGGAYEQYF. The chain joins TRBV11-2 to TRBJ2-7, with 8 bases aligning to TRBD2. CDR1 is SGHAT and CDR2 is FQNNGV in the germline V gene. This CDR3 is built from 14 residues. The V and J ends lost 4 bases and 2 bases, in that order; junction bases with no gene match: 4.